This T cell receptor (beta chain) was sequenced for a study of T-cell memory formation after mild COVID-19. The wider study: TCR clusters were mostly donor specific.

V was trimmed by 2 bases and J by 10 bases, leaving 8 bases between them. CDR3 length: 12 residues. Germline CDR1 reads ENHRY; CDR2 reads SYGVKD. This clonotype was seen a few times. From the 5' RACE reads, TCRdb called clonotypes with MiXCR, one entry per CDR3 protein. The sample holds roughly 620,000 distinct CDR3 sequences, around 17% seen once. Material: PBMCs or a T cell subset sorted from them (not recorded which). The clonotype originates from an adult woman who had mild COVID-19 (a few samples of this study predate the infection). Cell type and time point are not known. The chain joins TRBV10-3 to TRBJ2-2, with D unclear. CDR3 residues: CAISELATELFF. The CDR3 region has the DNA TGTGCCATCAGTGAGCTTGCGACGGAGCTGTTTTTT.